These 5 T cell receptor beta chains came from one sample sequenced in a study of radiation and T cells in renal cell carcinoma. The treatment here: 15 Gy SBRT to primary tumor, nephrectomy 4 weeks later. The method was immunoSEQ multiplex PCR; TCRdb's version includes in-frame clones alone and lacks a portion of them. This table has 20,000 or so clones, 55% appearing once. Sequencing used tumor tissue, obtained from a patient whose treatment included radiotherapy and nephrectomy. The receptors come from a man in his fifties or sixties with renal cell carcinoma.

The chain couples TRBV7-6 to TRBJ2-7; maybe TRBD1 (6 bases). The CDR3 runs 15 residues. The V and J ends lost 1 base and 2 bases respectively, with 12 bases between them. Looked up from germline, CDR1 is SGHVS and CDR2 is FNYEAQ. CDR3 loop: CASSLDTGFTYEQYF. CDR3 coding DNA: TGTGCCAGCAGCTTAGATACAGGGTTCACCTACGAGCAGTACTTC.

This rearrangement joins TRBV7-2 to TRBJ1-6; weak D call: TRBD1 (6 bases). Per germline, CDR1 SGHTA and CDR2 FQGNSA. The germline V and J ends were trimmed by 3 bases and 7 bases, with 13 bases remaining between them. The CDR3 sequence is 15 residues long. CDR3 residues: CASSFFGQGNSPLHF. In DNA, the CDR3 is TGTGCCAGCAGCTTCTTCGGCCAGGGGAATTCACCCCTCCACTTT.

This clone was observed many times. The chain employs TRBV2 and TRBJ1-3; D gene unclear. CDR1 is SNHLY, CDR2 FYNNEI, per germline. V was trimmed by 6 bases and J by 0 bases, leaving 15 bases between them. The CDR3 consists of 16 residues. The DNA of the CDR3 is TGTGCCAGCAGCAGCAGCCTAATACGCTCTGGAAACACCATATATTTT. This translates into CASSSSLIRSGNTIYF.

The chain has TRBV2 and TRBJ1-2; D gene uncertain. V lost 2 bases and J lost 0, with 7 bases in between. Germline V CDR1 and CDR2: SNHLY, FYNNEI. The CDR3 spans 14 residues. The CDR3 sequence: CASSESRTNYGYTF. The CDR3 DNA reads TGTGCCAGCAGTGAATCCCGCACTAACTATGGCTACACCTTC.

The J gene is TRBJ2-3, the V gene TRBV7-9; D possibly corresponds to TRBD1 (6 bases). The CDR3 is 14 amino acids. The germline V gene has CDR1 SEHNR and CDR2 FQNEAQ (reference sequence). Trimming took off 6 bases at V and 8 bases at J, with 18 bases between the two ends. The CDR3 nucleotides read TGTGCCAGCAGTCATACAGTGCCAGGGGCTACGCAGTATTTT. Protein product: CASSHTVPGATQYF.